This TCR beta chain was captured by sequencing in a study of response to subunit inactivated influenza vaccine. Study-wide results and limits: New T cells are recruited in small numbers by each seasonal influenza vaccination, according to the authors' suggestion.

The CDR3 loop spans 14 amino acids. CDR1 and CDR2 (germline): SGDLS, YYNGEE. Trimming removed 3 bases at V and 1 base at J, with 11 bases between. This clonotype was counted between two and nine times. Its antigen remains unknown. TCRdb analysed the RT-PCR reads with MiXCR anew, one entry per CDR3 protein. The sample consists of roughly 170,000 distinct CDR3 sequences, approximately 9.2% of them appearing once. The sequenced sample was non-naive T cells sorted from PBMCs, obtained on the day of vaccination. This clonotype was obtained from a man aged 45-65 years who received an inactivated influenza vaccine. This chain connects TRBV9 to TRBJ2-7, with D perhaps matching TRBD1 (6 bases). The CDR3: CASSGDIGSYEQYF. CDR3 DNA sequence: TGTGCCAGCAGCGGGGACATCGGTTCCTACGAGCAGTACTTC.